This is a list of T cell receptor beta chains from one sample in a study of blood T cell repertoires in COVID-19. TCRdb's table, derived via immunoSEQ multiplex PCR, lists solely in-frame clones and lacks some. The table has roughly 180,000 clones, over 75% seen once. Sequencing was done on a sample of PBMCs or T cells enriched from blood (not recorded which). These receptor sequences come from a man between 45 and 60 years old who had recovered from COVID-19. Both conserved end residues are trimmed from each CDR3. D genes are given only for firm matches. The listing skips clone size in some rows; elsewhere it reads once, few, many or a size class.

TRBV28	-	-	TRBJ2-2	ASSPAGSYLGELF
TRBV7-9	-	-	TRBJ2-3	ASSLIRDTQY
TRBV6-1	-	-	TRBJ1-1	ASSEKYTNTEAF
TRBV14	-	-	TRBJ2-2	ASSQVAGWTGELF
TRBV5-1	TRBD2	-	TRBJ2-2	ASSLGLAGVHTGELF
TRBV14	-	-	TRBJ1-1	ASSQGRQASYTEAF
TRBV4-1	-	-	TRBJ2-2	ASSSANTGELF
TRBV3-1/TRBV3-2	-	-	TRBJ2-7	ASSQIKSGEQY
TRBV5-1	TRBD1	-	TRBJ2-5	ASTRFGTGGQETQY
TRBV11-2	-	-	TRBJ2-3	ASNRKGPSTDTQY
TRBV29-1	-	-	TRBJ2-3	SVEGGRHTDTQY
TRBV11-3	-	-	TRBJ2-2	ASSRNRGELF
TRBV10-2	-	-	TRBJ2-5	ASSDPGPTEETQY
TRBV5-1	-	once	TRBJ2-2	ASSPDLAGTGELF
TRBV20-1	-	many	TRBJ2-7	SARDNYEQY
TRBV19	-	-	TRBJ1-5	ATMEAHQPQH
TRBV10-3	-	-	TRBJ1-1	AISESTVEAF
TRBV29-1	-	-	TRBJ1-2	SVDAVSYGYT
TRBV5-1	TRBD1	few	TRBJ2-5	ASSLADRGRPETQY
TRBV6-2/TRBV6-3	TRBD2	-	TRBJ2-1	ASSFSGGSYNEQF
TRBV15	-	-	TRBJ2-1	ATNNEVHNEQF
TRBV28	TRBD1	-	TRBJ1-1	ASSSGTGGNTEAF
TRBV11-2	-	-	TRBJ2-1	ASSASREQF
TRBV5-1	-	-	TRBJ1-2	ASSSPSGGFDGYT
TRBV6-5	-	few	TRBJ2-7	ASSYADFSEQY
TRBV4-1	-	-	TRBJ2-7	ASSQDPNEQY
TRBV7-9	-	-	TRBJ1-1	ASSSLSEAF
TRBV5-1	TRBD2	-	TRBJ2-3	ASSPGPRGGTDTQY
TRBV12-5	TRBD1	-	TRBJ2-1	ASGYWTGGDNEQF
TRBV3-1/TRBV3-2	TRBD1	-	TRBJ1-3	ASSRPTGSLGNTIY